A single sample is the source of the 30 T cell receptor beta chains below, sequenced in a study of blood T cell repertoires in COVID-19. Libraries were prepared by immunoSEQ multiplex PCR; TCRdb keeps only in-frame clonotypes and omits some of them. The data show 200,000 to 250,000 clones, around 91% seen once. Sequenced material: PBMCs or T cells enriched from blood (not recorded which). The receptor source for this set is a woman aged 18-29 years in a cohort exposed to, infected with or recovered from COVID-19 (not recorded which).

The chain uses TRBV24-1 and TRBJ2-1; TRBD2 matches 7 bases. V lost 4 bases and J lost 13; bases outside the gene matches: 6. The CDR3 contains 12 residues. Germline V gene lookup returns CDR1 KGHDR and CDR2 SFDVKD. The CDR3 loop is CATSELAQSQFF. The CDR3 coding sequence is TGTGCCACCAGTGAACTAGCGCAAAGTCAGTTCTTC.

The rearrangement links TRBV4-1 to TRBJ1-1, with D perhaps matching TRBD1 (5 bases). CDR1 is MGHRA and CDR2 is YSYEKL in the germline V gene. V was trimmed by 4 bases and J by 1 base, leaving 13 bases between them. CDR3 length: 15 amino acids. CDR3 protein: CASSRAGKRNTEAFF. CDR3 nucleotides: TGCGCCAGCAGCCGGGCAGGGAAGAGGAACACTGAAGCTTTCTTT.

The chain links TRBV6-1 to TRBJ2-1; perhaps TRBD2 as D (5 bases). CDR1 is MNHNS and CDR2 is SASEGT in the germline V gene. The CDR3 runs 16 residues. Deletions cut 3 bases from V and 0 bases from J, with 12 bases between. The CDR3 region is CASSDRRGSSYNEQFF. As DNA, the CDR3 is TGTGCCAGCAGTGACAGACGAGGGAGCTCCTACAATGAGCAGTTCTTC.

V and J are TRBV4-2 and TRBJ1-1, with D unclear. The length of the CDR3 is 15 residues. V lost 0 bases, J lost 2 bases, and 10 bases lay in between. Per the germline V gene, CDR1 is LGHNA and CDR2 is YNFKEQ. The CDR3 protein is CASSQDRAGNTEAFF. The DNA of the CDR3 is TGTGCCAGCAGCCAAGATAGGGCGGGAAACACTGAAGCTTTCTTT.

The genes are TRBV28 and TRBJ2-2; 8 positions match TRBD1. The CDR3 is made up of 23 amino acids. V shed 5 bases, J shed 1 base, and the junction held 27 bases outside the gene matches. The germline CDR1 and CDR2 sequences are MDHEN and SYDVKM. The CDR3 is CASSPDQISWTGPEGLNTGELFF. For the CDR3, the DNA is TGTGCCAGCAGTCCCGACCAGATCTCTTGGACAGGGCCCGAAGGCTTGAACACCGGGGAGCTGTTTTTT.

This chain uses TRBV28 with TRBJ2-1, with 10 nucleotides matching TRBD2. The CDR3 extends over 14 amino acids. The V gene end was trimmed by 2 bases and the J gene end by 13 bases; junction bases not matched to a gene: 8. Germline-derived CDR1 and CDR2 are MDHEN and SYDVKM. CDR3 in amino acids: CASSLKGLARSQFF. CDR3 nucleotide sequence: TGTGCCAGCAGTTTAAAGGGACTAGCGAGGTCTCAGTTCTTC.

The V call is TRBV6-1, the J call TRBJ1-5, with D perhaps TRBD1 (5 bases). The CDR3 covers 13 residues. V was trimmed by 2 bases and J by 7 bases, leaving 9 bases between them. Per germline, CDR1 MNHNS and CDR2 SASEGT. The CDR3 sequence: CASSERGRQPQHF. The CDR3 DNA reads TGTGCCAGCAGTGAAAGGGGTCGCCAGCCCCAGCATTTT.

This sequence joins TRBV27 and TRBJ1-4, with D unresolved. V lost 6 bases and J 8 bases, leaving 19 bases between the germline ends. The CDR3 has 15 amino acids. The germline gives CDR1 MNHEY, CDR2 SMNVEV (reference sequence). The CDR3 loop reads CASSRTWGGGEKLFF. In nucleotides, the CDR3 is TGTGCCAGCAGCCGGACTTGGGGAGGTGGGGAAAAACTGTTTTTT.

This chain connects TRBV19 to TRBJ1-1; D not resolved. Trimming shortened V by 3 bases and J by 1 base, and 6 bases separated the two germline ends. The CDR3 loop spans 13 amino acids. Per the germline V gene, CDR1 is LNHDA and CDR2 is SQIVND (reference sequence). CDR3: CASSIAENTEAFF. DNA of the CDR3: TGTGCCAGTAGTATTGCAGAGAACACTGAAGCTTTCTTT.

V usage is TRBV7-8 and J usage is TRBJ1-5, with D possibly matching TRBD1 (5 bases). The CDR3 runs 13 residues. Germline CDR1 is SGHVS and CDR2 is FQNEAQ. Trimming took 6 bases from V and 3 from J, leaving 9 bases between them. The CDR3 DNA reads as TGTGCCAGCAGTAGGGGAAACAATCAGCCCCAGCATTTT. It encodes CASSRGNNQPQHF.

The V call is TRBV4-1, the J call TRBJ2-3, with a weak D call TRBD1 (7 bases). Germline V gene lookup returns CDR1 MGHRA and CDR2 YSYEKL. V was pared by 2 bases and J by 6 bases, with 21 bases between. The CDR3 extends over 17 amino acids. The CDR3 loop reads CASSQQGVQGGMDTQYF. CDR3 coding DNA: TGCGCCAGCAGCCAACAGGGGGTACAGGGAGGTATGGATACGCAGTATTTT.

This clone appeared once. V gene TRBV4-2 combines with J gene TRBJ2-1; TRBD2 matches at 10 bases. Germline CDR1 LGHNA, CDR2 YNFKEQ. The CDR3 is 17 amino acids. Unmatched junction bases numbered 8, after V lost 1 base and J lost 5 bases. CDR3 nucleotide sequence: TGTGCCAGCAGCCAAGCTTTTGGGACTAGCGCGAACAATGAGCAGTTCTTC. It is translated as CASSQAFGTSANNEQFF.

V gene TRBV5-1 combines with J gene TRBJ2-5; TRBD2 aligns across 10 bases. Germline loops: CDR1 SGHRS, CDR2 YFSETQ. V lost 2 bases, J lost 3 bases, and 4 bases stayed unmatched. This CDR3 region has 15 residues. CDR3 in amino acids: CASSFSLAGKETQYF. CDR3 DNA sequence: TGCGCCAGCAGCTTCTCACTAGCGGGGAAAGAGACCCAGTACTTC. Supplemented by reference TRBV5-1 and TRBJ2-5, the full variable domain reads KAGVTQTPRYLIKTRGQQVTLSCSPISGHRSVSWYQQTPGQGLQFLFEYFSETQRNKGNFPGRFSGRQFSNSRSEMNVSTLELGDSALYLCASSFSLAGKETQYFGPGTRLLVL.

The chain carries TRBV15 and TRBJ1-1; a possible D gene is TRBD1 (6 bases). V was pared by 1 base and J by 1 base, with 10 bases between. The CDR3 runs to 15 residues. Germline loops: CDR1 LNHNV, CDR2 YYDKDF (reference sequence). The DNA of the CDR3 is TGTGCCACCAGCAGAGGGGAACAGGGGAACACTGAAGCTTTCTTT. Translation: CATSRGEQGNTEAFF.

This chain links TRBV5-1 with TRBJ1-2; D not resolved. V was trimmed by 0 bases and J by 4 bases, leaving 19 bases between them. CDR3 length: 17 residues. Germline V gene lookup returns CDR1 SGHRS and CDR2 YFSETQ. The CDR3 DNA sequence: TGCGCCAGCAGCTTGGGTATTGGCAGGTCTCTCCTCTATGGCTACACCTTC. This translates into CASSLGIGRSLLYGYTF.

The J gene is TRBJ1-1, the V gene TRBV28, with D perhaps matching TRBD1 (6 bases). The germline CDR1 and CDR2 sequences are MDHEN and SYDVKM. V lost 6 bases and J 6 bases, leaving 20 bases between the germline ends. The length of the CDR3 is 15 residues. The DNA of the CDR3 is TGTGCCAGCAGCCCCTTAACAGGGATAGGCGCTGAAGCTTTCTTT. It codes for CASSPLTGIGAEAFF.

The chain is built from TRBV15 and TRBJ1-5, with 8 nucleotides matching TRBD1. J gave up 7 bases and V 0 bases, and 5 bases lay outside the gene matches. Germline CDR1 and CDR2: LNHNV and YYDKDF (reference sequence). The CDR3 has 15 amino acids. The CDR3 nucleotides are TGTGCCACCAGCAGAGATTCGGCAGGGGGCCAGCCCCAGCATTTT. Its translation is CATSRDSAGGQPQHF. Complete variable domain (other parts from reference TRBV15 and TRBJ1-5): DAMVIQNPRYQVTQFGKPVTLSCSQTLNHNVMYWYQQKSSQAPKLLFHYYDKDFNNEADTPDNFQSRRPNTSFCFLDIRSPGLGDTAMYLCATSRDSAGGQPQHFGDGTRLSIL.

J is TRBJ2-2 and V is TRBV9; possibly TRBD2 for D (7 bases). CDR3 length: 17 residues. Trimming pared 4 bases from V and 1 base from J, leaving 17 bases between. The germline V gene has CDR1 SGDLS and CDR2 YYNGEE. Here the CDR3 reads CASSPRGRGKNTGELFF. CDR3 sequence (DNA): TGTGCCAGCAGCCCCCGAGGGAGGGGGAAGAACACCGGGGAGCTGTTTTTT.

CDR3 in DNA: TGCGCCAGCAGAGGGGGCTATGGCTACACCTTC. Amino acid sequence: CASRGGYGYTF. The chain links TRBV10-2 to TRBJ1-2; maybe TRBD1 (6 bases). The germline V gene has CDR1 WSHSY and CDR2 SAAADI. V was cut by 6 bases and J by 4 bases, with 6 bases left in between. The CDR3 length is 11 residues.

The count of this clone is one. The V gene is TRBV11-2, the J gene TRBJ1-5, with unresolved D. CDR1 SGHAT and CDR2 FQNNGV come from the germline V gene. The V gene lost 6 bases and the J gene lost 0 bases, with 6 bases spanning the gap. The CDR3 consists of 13 residues. CDR3 nucleotide sequence: TGTGCCAGCAGTCGGGATAGCAATCAGCCCCAGCATTTT. Residues: CASSRDSNQPQHF. The complete variable domain, with remaining parts taken from reference TRBV11-2 and TRBJ1-5, reads EAGVAQSPRYKIIEKRQSVAFWCNPISGHATLYWYQQILGQGPKLLIQFQNNGVVDDSQLPKDRFSAERLKGVDSTLKIQPAKLEDSAVYLCASSRDSNQPQHFGDGTRLSIL.

The chain couples TRBV29-1 to TRBJ2-5; no definite D call. The germline V gene encodes CDR1 SQVTM and CDR2 ANQGSEA. V was cut by 5 bases and J by 1 base, with 8 bases left in between. The CDR3 is 12 amino acids. CDR3 sequence reads: CSVMAFQETQYF. The CDR3 DNA is TGCAGCGTTATGGCTTTCCAAGAGACCCAGTACTTC.

The DNA for the CDR3 is TGCGCCAGCAGCCTGGGACAGGATGGCTACACCTTC. Translating gives CASSLGQDGYTF. The V call is TRBV5-1, the J call TRBJ1-2; 8 bases line up with TRBD1. Germline V lookup: CDR1 SGHRS, CDR2 YFSETQ. This CDR3 contains 12 residues. The trim removed 4 bases at V and 6 bases at J, leaving 2 bases unmatched.

V and J are TRBV6-1 and TRBJ2-3; 14 nucleotides match TRBD2. Trimming cost V 4 bases and J 4 bases; bases outside gene matches: 7. CDR3 length equals 17 residues. Germline V gene sequence: CDR1 MNHNS, CDR2 SASEGT. The chain's CDR3 is CASSGTSGGFPPDTQYF. The CDR3 DNA reads as TGTGCCAGCAGTGGGACTAGCGGGGGGTTTCCCCCAGATACGCAGTATTTT.

This rearrangement joins TRBV7-9 to TRBJ2-7, with D maybe TRBD2 (5 bases). V lost 5 bases, J lost 6 bases, and 14 bases lay in between. Germline CDR1 reads SEHNR; CDR2 reads FQNEAQ (reference sequence). This CDR3 is 13 amino acids long. CDR3 in amino acids: CASSSPLEAEQYF. CDR3 nucleotides: TGTGCCAGCAGCAGCCCCTTGGAGGCCGAGCAGTACTTC.

The chain joins TRBV24-1 to TRBJ2-7; 10 bases line up with TRBD1. This CDR3 spans 16 amino acids. V shed 2 bases and J 5 bases; nucleotides not matched to a gene: 8. Germline lookup yields CDR1 KGHDR and CDR2 SFDVKD. Written as DNA, the CDR3 is TGTGCCACCAGTGATTCAAGGACAGGGGGAAGGAACGAGCAGTACTTC. Translation: CATSDSRTGGRNEQYF.

The chain combines TRBV12-5 with TRBJ2-7, with TRBD1 as a possible D gene (5 bases). The CDR3 covers 12 residues. Germline CDR1 is LGHNT and CDR2 is FRNRAP. V was pared by 5 bases and J by 3 bases, with 8 bases between. The CDR3 loop is CASGIDSYEQYF. CDR3 in DNA: TGTGCTAGTGGTATAGACAGCTACGAGCAGTACTTC.

This clone was detected once. The chain employs TRBV6-1 and TRBJ1-2; a weak D match, TRBD1 (5 bases). The ends were cut back, 4 bases at V and 6 bases at J, with 24 bases in the middle. This CDR3 spans 17 amino acids. The germline gives CDR1 MNHNS, CDR2 SASEGT. CDR3 nucleotide sequence: TGTGCCAGCAGTGCGATGCGGGACGGGGACCGAGGACATGGCTACACCTTC. Protein: CASSAMRDGDRGHGYTF.

The genes are TRBV5-1 and TRBJ2-5; 8 bases are a match to TRBD2. V shed 4 bases, J shed 2 bases, and the junction held 10 bases outside the gene matches. This CDR3 is 16 amino acids long. Germline CDR1 is SGHRS and CDR2 is YFSETQ. The CDR3 here is CASSPAGAAPQETQYF. The CDR3 DNA reads TGCGCCAGCAGCCCAGCGGGGGCCGCCCCACAAGAGACCCAGTACTTC.

The CDR3 coding sequence is TGTGCCAGCACAGATCCGGGAGGACACGAGCAGTACTTC. Amino acid sequence: CASTDPGGHEQYF. The chain has TRBV2 and TRBJ2-7; 7 bases align to TRBD2. Germline CDR1 reads SNHLY; CDR2 reads FYNNEI. With 7 bases clipped from V and 5 bases from J, the junction kept 8 bases outside the gene matches. This CDR3 spans 13 amino acids.

The V gene is TRBV7-9, the J gene TRBJ1-2; 9 nucleotides align to TRBD1. Trimming removed 5 bases from V and 4 bases from J; junction bases left unmatched: 8. In germline, CDR1 is SEHNR, CDR2 FQNEAQ (reference sequence). The CDR3 covers 15 residues. This CDR3 is CASSLGDRDTYGYTF. The CDR3 DNA reads TGTGCCAGCAGCCTCGGGGACAGGGACACCTATGGCTACACCTTC.